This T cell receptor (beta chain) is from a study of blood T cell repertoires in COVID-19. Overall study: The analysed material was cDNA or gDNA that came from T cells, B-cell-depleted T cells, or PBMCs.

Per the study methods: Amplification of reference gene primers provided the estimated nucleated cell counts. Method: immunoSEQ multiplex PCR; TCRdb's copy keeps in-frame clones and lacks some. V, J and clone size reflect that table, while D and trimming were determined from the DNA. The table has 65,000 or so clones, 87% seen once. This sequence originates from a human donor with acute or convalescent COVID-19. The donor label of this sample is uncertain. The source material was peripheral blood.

Here the CDR3 reads CASSARTHAGYTF. CDR3 bases: TGTGCCAGCAGTGCACGGACACATGCTGGCTACACCTTC. The J gene is TRBJ1-2, the V gene TRBV2; D might be TRBD1 (5 bases). V lost 4 bases and J lost 7, with 13 bases in between. The CDR3 length is 13 residues. In germline, CDR1 is SNHLY, CDR2 FYNNEI.